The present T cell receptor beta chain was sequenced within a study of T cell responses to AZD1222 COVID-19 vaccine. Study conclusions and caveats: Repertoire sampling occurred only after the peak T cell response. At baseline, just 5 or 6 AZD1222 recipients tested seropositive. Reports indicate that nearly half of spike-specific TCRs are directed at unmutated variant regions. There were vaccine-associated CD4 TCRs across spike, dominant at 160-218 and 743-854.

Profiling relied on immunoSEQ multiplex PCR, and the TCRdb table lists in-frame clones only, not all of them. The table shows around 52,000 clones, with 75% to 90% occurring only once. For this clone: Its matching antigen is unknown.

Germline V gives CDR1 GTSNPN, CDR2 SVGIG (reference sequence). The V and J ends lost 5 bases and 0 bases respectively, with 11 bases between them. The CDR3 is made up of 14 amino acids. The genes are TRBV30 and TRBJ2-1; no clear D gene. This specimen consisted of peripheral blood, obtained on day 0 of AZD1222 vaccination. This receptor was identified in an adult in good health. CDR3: CAWADKLSYNEQFF. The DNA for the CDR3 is TGTGCCTGGGCTGACAAGCTCTCCTACAATGAGCAGTTCTTC.